This TCR beta chain was identified in a study of cytomegalovirus exposure and HLA in healthy donors. The PCR had 60 Vbeta and 13 Jbeta primers. Assay: immunoSEQ multiplex PCR; the TCRdb copy retains only in-frame clones and omits some. The data show around 130,000 clones, with 74% seen just once and 5.5% to 7.5% held by the top ten. The V segment lost 8 bases and the J segment 2 bases; nucleotides outside the gene matches: 10. The CDR3 totals 15 residues. Germline V gene data show CDR1 as MNHNY and CDR2 as SVGAGI (reference sequence). The clonotype comes from a woman in her forties or fifties in good health and CMV-seropositive. This chain connects TRBV6-6 to TRBJ2-5; 8 nucleotides line up with TRBD2. The sample consisted of PBMCs. The CDR3 DNA sequence: TGTGCCAGCGTTAATATGGCTAGCGGGCAAGAGACCCAGTACTTC. Translation gives CASVNMASGQETQYF.